The 19 T cell receptor beta chains in this list originate from one sample, sequenced in a study of shared clonotypes between healthy human individuals. TCRdb keeps only in-frame clones here, not all; method: immunoSEQ multiplex PCR. The sample carries some 1.5 million clones, 95% to 99% recorded once. The sample consisted of naive CD4+ T cells sorted from blood. Indicated subset: CD45RA+ positively selected. The origin of the receptors is a man aged 25 to 45 in good health.

The gene calls are TRBV14 and TRBJ2-2; no clear D. V was pared by 1 base and J by 5 bases, with 8 bases between. The CDR3 extends over 14 amino acids. Per germline, CDR1 SGHDN and CDR2 FVKESK. CDR3 DNA sequence: TGTGCCAGCAGCCAAGTATGGGGAACCGGGGAGCTGTTTTTT. It translates to CASSQVWGTGELFF.

The chain has TRBV7-2 and TRBJ2-7, with TRBD2 as a possible D gene (5 bases). The CDR3 is made up of 13 amino acids. The V gene's germline CDR1 is SGHTA and CDR2 FQGNSA. With 1 base removed from V and 8 bases from J, the gap between germline ends came to 12 bases. CDR3 nucleotides: TGTGCCAGCAGCTTAGATCCTAGCAGCAAGCAGTACTTC. As protein: CASSLDPSSKQYF.

This chain uses TRBV19 with TRBJ2-1, with D perhaps TRBD1 or TRBD2 (5 bases each). V was clipped by 5 bases and J by 4 bases, with 15 bases between them. This CDR3 region has 15 residues. From germline, CDR1 is LNHDA and CDR2 SQIVND (reference sequence). This CDR3 reads CASSQSGTAYNEQFF. The CDR3 nucleotides are TGTGCCAGTAGTCAATCCGGGACGGCATACAATGAGCAGTTCTTC.

This chain joins TRBV7-9 and TRBJ1-5, with D possibly TRBD1 on 6 matching bases. The CDR3 totals 14 residues. CDR1 is SEHNR and CDR2 is FQNEAQ in the germline V gene (reference sequence). Trimming removed 4 bases at V and 7 bases at J, with 14 bases between. The DNA for the CDR3 is TGTGCCAGCAGCTGGGCCTCGGGGGGCCAGCCCCAGCATTTT. As protein: CASSWASGGQPQHF.

The J gene is TRBJ1-2, the V gene TRBV28, with 9 bases that match TRBD1. The CDR3 runs 14 residues. J was trimmed by 4 bases and V by 6 bases; bases with no gene match: 6. Germline V lookup: CDR1 MDHEN, CDR2 SYDVKM. The CDR3 here is CASRSGQGRYGYTF. CDR3 DNA: TGTGCCAGCAGATCGGGACAGGGACGCTATGGCTACACCTTC.

This chain joins TRBV5-1 and TRBJ1-4, with unresolved D. The CDR3 consists of 15 residues. The V and J ends lost 4 bases and 6 bases respectively, with 16 bases between them. Germline V CDR1 and CDR2: SGHRS, YFSETQ. The CDR3 bases are TGCGCCAGCAGCCCGGTGGGCGCCGGTGATGAAAAACTGTTTTTT. Translating gives CASSPVGAGDEKLFF.

The chain carries TRBV5-1 and TRBJ2-1; 8 bases align to TRBD2. V shed 6 bases, J shed 1 base, and the junction held 6 bases outside the gene matches. There are 15 residues in the CDR3. Per the germline V gene, CDR1 is SGHRS and CDR2 is YFSETQ. Written as DNA, the CDR3 is TGCGCCAGCACCAGCGGGAGTCCTTCCTACAATGAGCAGTTCTTC. It yields the protein CASTSGSPSYNEQFF. Using reference TRBV5-1 and TRBJ2-1 for the parts outside the CDR3, the full variable domain is KAGVTQTPRYLIKTRGQQVTLSCSPISGHRSVSWYQQTPGQGLQFLFEYFSETQRNKGNFPGRFSGRQFSNSRSEMNVSTLELGDSALYLCASTSGSPSYNEQFFGPGTRLTVL.

V gene TRBV6-6 combines with J gene TRBJ2-1; 13 bases agree with TRBD2. The trim removed 6 bases at V and 5 bases at J, leaving 1 base unmatched. Germline V gene data show CDR1 as MNHNY and CDR2 as SVGAGI (reference sequence). This CDR3 is 14 amino acids long. CDR3 sequence: CASRLAGGNNEQFF. CDR3 nucleotides: TGTGCCAGCAGACTAGCGGGAGGGAACAATGAGCAGTTCTTC.

CDR3 DNA: TGTGCCAGCAGCCTCCGGCTAACGACCGGGGAGCTGTTTTTT. Amino acids: CASSLRLTTGELFF. V and J are TRBV5-6 and TRBJ2-2; no definite D call. The CDR3 extends over 14 amino acids. The germline V and J ends were trimmed by 4 bases and 5 bases, with 12 bases remaining between them. CDR1 SGHDT and CDR2 YYEEEE come from the germline V gene.

The CDR3 is CASSLRTRGQGYTGELFF. The CDR3 DNA reads as TGTGCCAGCAGTTTACGCACTCGGGGACAGGGTTACACCGGGGAGCTGTTTTTT. V usage is TRBV28 and J usage is TRBJ2-2, with 9 bases fitting TRBD1. The CDR3 consists of 18 residues. J lost 3 bases, V lost 2 bases, and 10 bases had no gene match. CDR1 MDHEN and CDR2 SYDVKM come from the germline V gene.

This chain connects TRBV28 to TRBJ2-7, with TRBD1 matching over 7 bases. With 3 bases clipped from V and 2 bases from J, the junction kept 19 bases outside the gene matches. Per the germline V gene, CDR1 is MDHEN and CDR2 is SYDVKM. CDR3 size: 19 residues. For the CDR3, the DNA is TGTGCCAGCAGTTTTCAGGGGGTGGGGTCACTAGAGAGTCCCTACGAGCAGTACTTC. Amino acids: CASSFQGVGSLESPYEQYF. The variable domain in full, with the rest retrieved from reference TRBV28 and TRBJ2-7, is DVKVTQSSRYLVKRTGEKVFLECVQDMDHENMFWYRQDPGLGLRLIYFSYDVKMKEKGDIPEGYSVSREKKERFSLILESASTNQTSMYLCASSFQGVGSLESPYEQYFGPGTRLTVT.

This chain links TRBV7-9 with TRBJ1-2, with no clear D. V dropped 4 bases and J dropped 0 bases, with 12 bases sitting between them. The CDR3 has 15 residues. The germline gives CDR1 SEHNR, CDR2 FQNEAQ (reference sequence). CDR3 sequence reads: CASSSQQLPNYGYTF. In DNA, the CDR3 is TGTGCCAGCAGCTCCCAACAGCTTCCTAACTATGGCTACACCTTC.

A note on this clone: Other nucleotide sequences in the sample specify the same CDR3. The chain links TRBV5-1 to TRBJ2-2; unclear D gene. The CDR3 has 13 residues. In germline, CDR1 is SGHRS, CDR2 YFSETQ. V lost 4 bases and J 3 bases, leaving 7 bases between the germline ends. CDR3 protein: CASSLDYTGELFF. In DNA, the CDR3 is TGCGCCAGCAGCCTAGACTACACCGGGGAGCTGTTTTTT.

V gene TRBV28 combines with J gene TRBJ2-7, with 7 bases identical to TRBD2. V was pared by 4 bases and J by 4 bases, with 7 bases of the junction left unmatched. CDR1 and CDR2 from the germline V gene are MDHEN and SYDVKM. The CDR3 sequence is 14 residues long. The CDR3 sequence: CASSSSGPQYEQYF. The CDR3 region has the DNA TGTGCCAGCAGTTCTAGCGGACCGCAATACGAGCAGTACTTC.

The rearrangement uses TRBV21-1 and TRBJ2-7; TRBD1 was called by the table and not checked on the DNA. TRBV21-1 is a pseudogene segment. The CDR3 runs to 13 residues. In DNA, the CDR3 is TGTGCCAGCAGCAAACGGAAGGGGGCGAAGCAGTACTTC. This translates into CASSKRKGAKQYF.

The rearrangement links TRBV2 to TRBJ1-5; D is unclear. The CDR3 is 12 residues long. The germline V gene has CDR1 SNHLY and CDR2 FYNNEI. The V and J ends lost 6 bases and 5 bases respectively, with 8 bases between them. CDR3 sequence (DNA): TGTGCCAGCAGGGCGGACGATCAGCCCCAGCATTTT. Protein product: CASRADDQPQHF.

V usage is TRBV7-8 and J usage is TRBJ2-7; 11 bases match TRBD1. V lost 1 base to trimming and J lost 5 bases; unmatched junction nucleotides: 10. Germline V CDR1 and CDR2: SGHVS, FQNEAQ. The CDR3 extends over 17 amino acids. As DNA, the CDR3 is TGTGCCAGCAGCTTAGAGACTACCGGGACAGGGGGACACGAGCAGTACTTC. Encoded protein: CASSLETTGTGGHEQYF.

The gene calls are TRBV5-1 and TRBJ2-3; 8 bases align to TRBD2. The CDR3 runs 15 residues. With V trimmed by 1 base and J by 5 bases, 6 bases remained unmatched. The germline V gene has CDR1 SGHRS and CDR2 YFSETQ. CDR3: CASSLNGRAIDTQYF. In DNA form, the CDR3 reads TGCGCCAGCAGCTTGAACGGGAGGGCCATAGATACGCAGTATTTT.

The gene calls are TRBV6-5 and TRBJ1-4, with a tentative D call TRBD1 (5 bases). Germline CDR1 and CDR2: MNHEY and SVGAGI. The CDR3 is made up of 14 amino acids. Trimming left V 5 bases short and J 8 bases short, with 15 bases between. Here the CDR3 DNA reads TGTGCCAGCAGTCCTCAGGGTCGGACGGAAAAACTGTTTTTT. It codes for CASSPQGRTEKLFF.